This T cell receptor beta chain came from a study of cytomegalovirus exposure and HLA in healthy donors. In the case of this clone: Its matching antigen is unknown. Other DNA sequences in this sample translate to the same CDR3.

General study points: A missense DCLRE1C variant was associated with V- and J-gene trimming of TCR beta chains in a later analysis, and an independent cohort replicated the association. HLA restriction was apparent for most CMV-associated TCR beta chains in a later analysis. The CMV antigen specificity of three CMV-associated chains was confirmed through in vitro analysis.

CDR3 size: 13 residues. The germline V and J ends were trimmed by 6 bases and 1 base, with 9 bases remaining between them. The germline V gene has CDR1 MNHEY and CDR2 SVGAGI. PCR primers comprised 60 Vbeta and 13 Jbeta primers. The data were produced by immunoSEQ multiplex PCR, yet TCRdb's version contains in-frame clones alone and is incomplete. This repertoire shows over 95,000 clones, 74% found once; its top ten account for approximately 2.2%. This receptor was identified in a human donor in good health. This chain joins TRBV6-5 and TRBJ1-2; a weak D match, TRBD1 (5 bases). Sample: PBMCs. DNA for the CDR3: TGTGCCAGCAGCACGACAGTTAACTATGGCTACACCTTC. Translated, it gives CASSTTVNYGYTF.